A selection of T cell receptor beta chains follows, all from one sample in a study of PD-1 blockade in mismatch repair-deficient tumors. Profiled with immunoSEQ multiplex PCR; TCRdb holds only in-frame clones, not every one. Of under 150,000 clones in the sample, around 86% were seen once. The starting material was peripheral blood, obtained 44 weeks after starting pembrolizumab. All receptors derive from an adult with mismatch repair-deficient cancer. CDR3s include the opening cysteine and the closing phenylalanine or tryptophan. The D gene is left open where the match is weak.

J: TRBJ2-1; D: -; V: TRBV9; CDR3: CASSVTGLSYNEQFF
J: TRBJ2-1; D: -; V: TRBV11-3; CDR3: CASSSSRDIYNEQFF
J: TRBJ2-1; D: -; V: TRBV14; CDR3: CASRAEQFF
J: TRBJ2-7; D: -; V: TRBV6-6; CDR3: CASSNGYEQYF
J: TRBJ2-5; D: TRBD2; V: TRBV4-1; CDR3: CASSHLGLAGWGRETQYF
J: TRBJ1-5; D: -; V: TRBV28; CDR3: CASRPTGMGQPQHF
J: TRBJ2-3; D: TRBD2; V: TRBV10-3; CDR3: CAISERSSGRTTDTQYF
J: TRBJ2-1; D: TRBD2; V: TRBV2; CDR3: CASMATSARGNEQFF
J: TRBJ2-7; D: TRBD1; V: TRBV4-2; CDR3: CASSQEFGDRAYEQYF
J: TRBJ2-2; D: -; V: TRBV2; CDR3: CASSTDFNTGELFF
J: TRBJ2-2; D: TRBD2; V: TRBV28; CDR3: CASRGLAGTGELFF
J: TRBJ1-4; D: TRBD1; V: TRBV11-2; CDR3: CASSPGQGHINEKLFF
J: TRBJ1-4; D: -; V: TRBV5-1; CDR3: CASRAGSTNEKLFF
J: TRBJ2-5; D: -; V: TRBV6-1; CDR3: CASSEARRLGVGETQYF
J: TRBJ2-7; D: TRBD2; V: TRBV6-5; CDR3: CASSSPSGNKYEQYF
J: TRBJ2-1; D: -; V: TRBV10-3; CDR3: CAISEATNEQFF
J: TRBJ2-1; D: TRBD2; V: TRBV15; CDR3: CATSRDLGGTSGSIDNEQFF
J: TRBJ2-7; D: -; V: TRBV6-5; CDR3: CASSYRDGSSYEQYF
J: TRBJ2-7; D: -; V: TRBV4-1; CDR3: CASSQRTSYEQYF
J: TRBJ2-4; D: -; V: TRBV5-1; CDR3: CASSVFGEIANIQYF
J: TRBJ1-5; D: TRBD1; V: TRBV19; CDR3: CASKRGQGSNQPQHF
J: TRBJ2-7; D: -; V: TRBV21-1; CDR3: CASRRGLAGGTWGYEQYF
J: TRBJ1-1; D: TRBD1; V: TRBV12-5; CDR3: CASGLIAGGYTEAFF
J: TRBJ1-3; D: -; V: TRBV25-1; CDR3: CASSFGNTIYF
J: TRBJ2-7; D: TRBD2; V: TRBV6-1; CDR3: CASSVTSGSGYEQYF
J: TRBJ1-5; D: -; V: TRBV10-3; CDR3: CAISDPRADSAYSNQPQHF
J: TRBJ1-1; D: -; V: TRBV9; CDR3: CASSVATGWGRTNTEAFF
J: TRBJ2-7; D: TRBD1; V: TRBV14; CDR3: CASSQRPGQGAYEQYF
J: TRBJ2-3; D: -; V: TRBV18; CDR3: CASSPGPDTQYF
J: TRBJ1-4; D: TRBD1; V: TRBV7-9; CDR3: CASATQGKGNEKLFF
J: TRBJ2-1; D: TRBD1; V: TRBV11-2; CDR3: CATRQGEGLYNEQFF
J: TRBJ2-5; D: -; V: TRBV27; CDR3: CASSPKVRETQYF
J: TRBJ2-1; D: -; V: TRBV6-1; CDR3: CASSDSRGSYNEQFF
J: TRBJ2-7; D: TRBD2; V: TRBV5-6; CDR3: CASSPASGSSYEQYF
J: TRBJ2-3; D: TRBD1; V: TRBV5-6; CDR3: CASSLPAGGDTDTQYF
J: TRBJ2-2; D: -; V: TRBV7-2; CDR3: CASSLTGELFF
J: TRBJ1-1; D: -; V: TRBV5-6; CDR3: CASSLAGVPEAFF
J: TRBJ2-1; D: TRBD2; V: TRBV7-8; CDR3: CASSRASGPSSYNEQFF
J: TRBJ2-3; D: TRBD1; V: TRBV29-1; CDR3: CSVALRDRASDTQYF
J: TRBJ2-7; D: -; V: TRBV29-1; CDR3: CSVELLGGTDYEQYF
J: TRBJ1-1; D: -; V: TRBV30; CDR3: CAWSVQPQKMNTEAFF
J: TRBJ1-4; D: -; V: TRBV7-9; CDR3: CASSLATNEKLFF
J: TRBJ2-1; D: -; V: TRBV27; CDR3: CASSRNGQSYNEQFF
J: TRBJ2-7; D: TRBD2; V: TRBV7-2; CDR3: CASSLEGLAGSPYF
J: TRBJ2-7; D: -; V: TRBV4-1; CDR3: CASSQAGSGQYF
J: TRBJ2-7; D: -; V: TRBV2; CDR3: CASIVALNSYEQYF
J: TRBJ2-3; D: -; V: TRBV7-2; CDR3: CASSAPPTDTQYF
J: TRBJ2-1; D: TRBD1; V: TRBV7-3; CDR3: CASSLRDRGEQFF
J: TRBJ2-1; D: TRBD2; V: TRBV4-3; CDR3: CASSQDGGTTEHSYNEQFF
J: TRBJ1-1; D: -; V: TRBV4-1; CDR3: CASSQEGGYGTEAFF
J: TRBJ2-2; D: -; V: TRBV5-1; CDR3: CASSLGRGLAGELFF
J: TRBJ2-7; D: TRBD1; V: TRBV10-2; CDR3: CATYNRGPTEQYF